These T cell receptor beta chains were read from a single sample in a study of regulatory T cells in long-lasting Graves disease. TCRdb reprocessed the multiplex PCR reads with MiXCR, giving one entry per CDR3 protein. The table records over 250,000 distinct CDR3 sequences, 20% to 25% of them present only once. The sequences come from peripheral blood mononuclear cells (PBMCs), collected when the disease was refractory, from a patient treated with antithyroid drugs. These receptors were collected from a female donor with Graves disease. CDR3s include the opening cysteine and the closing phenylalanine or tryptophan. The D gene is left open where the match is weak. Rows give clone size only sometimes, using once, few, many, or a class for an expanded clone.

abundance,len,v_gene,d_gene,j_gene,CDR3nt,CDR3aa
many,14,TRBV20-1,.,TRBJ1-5,TGCAGTGCTAGTCCCGACAGCCGGGGACAGCCCCAGCATTTT,CSASPDSRGQPQHF
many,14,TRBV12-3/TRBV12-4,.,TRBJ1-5,TGTGCCAGCAGGCCAACAGGGCCAGGGCAGCCCCAGCATTTT,CASRPTGPGQPQHF
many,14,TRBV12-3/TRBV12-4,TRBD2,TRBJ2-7,TGTGCCAGCAGTCTCGGACTAGCGGGAGTATCGCAGTACTTC,CASSLGLAGVSQYF
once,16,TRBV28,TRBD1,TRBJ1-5,TGTGCCAGCAAAGAAATCCGAGGGACAGGCAATCAGCCCCAGCATTTT,CASKEIRGTGNQPQHF
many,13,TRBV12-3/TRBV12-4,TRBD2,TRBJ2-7,TGTGCCAGCAGTCCGGGACCGGGGGGCGAGCAGTACTTC,CASSPGPGGEQYF
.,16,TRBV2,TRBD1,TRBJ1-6,TGTGCCAGCTCCGACAGGGCTTCCTCCTATAATTCACCCCTCCACTTT,CASSDRASSYNSPLHF
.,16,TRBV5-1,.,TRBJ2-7,TGCGCCAGCAGCTTGGCCCCAGACATCATACTACTGGAGCAGTACTTC,CASSLAPDIILLEQYF
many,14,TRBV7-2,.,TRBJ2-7,TGTGCCAGCAGCCCTCGGCGGGGTTCTTACGAGCAGTACTTC,CASSPRRGSYEQYF
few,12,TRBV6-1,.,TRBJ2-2,TGTGCCAGCAAGGGTAACACCGGGGAGCTGTTTTTT,CASKGNTGELFF
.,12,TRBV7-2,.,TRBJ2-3,TGTGCCAGCAGCTTAGACACAGATACGCAGTATTTT,CASSLDTDTQYF
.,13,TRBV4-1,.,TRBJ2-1,TGCGCCAGCAGCCAAGAGGGAGGCGATGAGCAGTTCTTC,CASSQEGGDEQFF
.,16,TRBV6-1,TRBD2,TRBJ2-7,TGTGCCAGCAGGCGCGGACTAGCGGGAGAGAACTTCGAGCAGTACTTC,CASRRGLAGENFEQYF
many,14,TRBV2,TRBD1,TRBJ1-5,TGTGCCAGCAGCGTACAGGGGGAAAGTCAGCCCCAGCATTTT,CASSVQGESQPQHF
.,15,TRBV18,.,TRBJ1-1,TGTGCCAGCTCACCGTTGGAGGGCATGAACACTGAAGCTTTCTTT,CASSPLEGMNTEAFF
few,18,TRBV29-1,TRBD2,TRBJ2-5,TGCAGCGTTGAAGGTTGGATTGACGGGAGGGCCGGGCGAGAGACCCAGTACTTC,CSVEGWIDGRAGRETQYF
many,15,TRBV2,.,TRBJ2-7,TGTGCCAGCAGTGAAGGGTCAAGGAGCTCCTACGAGCAGTACTTC,CASSEGSRSSYEQYF
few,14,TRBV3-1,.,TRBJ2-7,TGTGCCAGCAGCCAGAGCGCAGGTCCCTACGAGCAGTACTTC,CASSQSAGPYEQYF
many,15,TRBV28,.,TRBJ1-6,TGTGCCAGCACAGGAGTCAGCTCCTATAATTCACCCCTCCACTTT,CASTGVSSYNSPLHF
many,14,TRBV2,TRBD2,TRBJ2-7,TGTGCCAGCGGGACTAGCGGTTATTCCTACGAGCAGTACTTC,CASGTSGYSYEQYF
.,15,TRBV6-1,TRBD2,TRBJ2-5,TGTGCCAGCGGAGATCTAGCGGGAGGGGTAGAGACCCAGTACTTC,CASGDLAGGVETQYF
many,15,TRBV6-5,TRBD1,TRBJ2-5,TGTGCCAGCAGTTACCTCCGGGACAGGGGCGAGACCCAGTACTTC,CASSYLRDRGETQYF
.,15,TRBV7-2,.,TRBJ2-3,TGTGCCAGCAGCTTAGCGGGGACTAGCACAGATACGCAGTATTTT,CASSLAGTSTDTQYF
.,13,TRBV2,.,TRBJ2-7,TGTGCCAGCAGTGACCTAGGAATCTACGAGCAGTACTTC,CASSDLGIYEQYF
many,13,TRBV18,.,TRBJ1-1,TGTGCCAGCTCACCATTCGAGAACACTGAAGCTTTCTTT,CASSPFENTEAFF
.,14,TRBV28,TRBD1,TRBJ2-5,TGTGCCAGCGGCGACAGGGCCGTTCAAGAGACCCAGTACTTC,CASGDRAVQETQYF
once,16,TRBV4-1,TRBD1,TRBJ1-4,TGCGCCAGCAGCCAAGTTAGGGGACAGGGGAACGAAAAACTGTTTTTT,CASSQVRGQGNEKLFF
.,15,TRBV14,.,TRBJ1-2,TGTGCCAGCAGCCAAGTCGGCGCGGCTGGGAGAGGCTACACCTTC,CASSQVGAAGRGYTF
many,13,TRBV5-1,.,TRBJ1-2,TGCGCCAGCAGCTCACAGGAGTTCTATGGCTACACCTTC,CASSSQEFYGYTF
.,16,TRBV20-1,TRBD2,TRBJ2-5,TGCAGTGCTAGTGGGAGCGGGGGACTAGTCAGAGAGACCCAGTACTTC,CSASGSGGLVRETQYF
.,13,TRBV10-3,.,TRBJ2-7,TGTGCCATCAGTGGTGGGGACGGGACTGCGCAGTACTTC,CAISGGDGTAQYF
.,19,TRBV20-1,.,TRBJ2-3,TGCAGTGCTAGAGATCTTTTCGGGCGGTGGCGGGGGCGCACAGATACGCAGTATTTT,CSARDLFGRWRGRTDTQYF
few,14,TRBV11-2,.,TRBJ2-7,TGTGCCAGCAGCTTTTTTGCGGAGATCTACGAGCAGTACTTC,CASSFFAEIYEQYF
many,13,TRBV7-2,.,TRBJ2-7,TGTGCCAGCAGCCACGCCAATTCCTACGAGCAGTACTTC,CASSHANSYEQYF
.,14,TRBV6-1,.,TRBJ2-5,TGTGCCAGCGATCCTGGGACCGTTAAAGAGACCCAGTACTTC,CASDPGTVKETQYF
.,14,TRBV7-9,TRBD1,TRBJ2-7,TGTGCCAGCAGTTTGGGACAGGGGATCTACGAGCAGTACTTC,CASSLGQGIYEQYF
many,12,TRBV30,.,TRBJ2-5,TGTGCCTGGGAAGGGGAACAAGAGACCCAGTACTTC,CAWEGEQETQYF
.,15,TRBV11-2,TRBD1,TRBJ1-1,TGTGCCAGCAGCTTAGACGCAGGGGGTTCGGCTGAAGCTTCCTTT,CASSLDAGGSAEASF